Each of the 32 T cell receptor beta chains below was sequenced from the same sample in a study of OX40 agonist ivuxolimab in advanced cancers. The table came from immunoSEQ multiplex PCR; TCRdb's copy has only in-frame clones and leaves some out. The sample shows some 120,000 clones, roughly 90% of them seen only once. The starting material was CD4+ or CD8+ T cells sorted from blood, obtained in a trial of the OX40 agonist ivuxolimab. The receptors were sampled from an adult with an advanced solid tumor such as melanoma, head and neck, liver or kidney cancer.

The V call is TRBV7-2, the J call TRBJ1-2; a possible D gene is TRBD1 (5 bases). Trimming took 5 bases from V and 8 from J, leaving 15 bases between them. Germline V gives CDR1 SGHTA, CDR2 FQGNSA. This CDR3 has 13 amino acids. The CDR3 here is CASSVVRARGYTF. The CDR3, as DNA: TGTGCCAGCAGCGTAGTCAGGGCTCGGGGCTACACCTTC.

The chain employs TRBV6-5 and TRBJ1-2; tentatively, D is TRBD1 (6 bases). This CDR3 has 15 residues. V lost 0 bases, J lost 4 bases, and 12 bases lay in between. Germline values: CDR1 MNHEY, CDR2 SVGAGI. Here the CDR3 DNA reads TGTGCCAGCAGTTACTCCGCAGGGGTCGGCTATGGCTACACCTTC. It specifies CASSYSAGVGYGYTF.

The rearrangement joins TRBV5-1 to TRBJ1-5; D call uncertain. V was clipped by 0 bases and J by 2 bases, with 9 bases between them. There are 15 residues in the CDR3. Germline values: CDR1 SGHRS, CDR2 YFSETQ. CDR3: CASSLAPEGNQPQHF. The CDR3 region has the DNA TGCGCCAGCAGCTTGGCTCCAGAGGGCAATCAGCCCCAGCATTTT. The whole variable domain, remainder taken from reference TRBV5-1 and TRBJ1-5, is KAGVTQTPRYLIKTRGQQVTLSCSPISGHRSVSWYQQTPGQGLQFLFEYFSETQRNKGNFPGRFSGRQFSNSRSEMNVSTLELGDSALYLCASSLAPEGNQPQHFGDGTRLSIL.

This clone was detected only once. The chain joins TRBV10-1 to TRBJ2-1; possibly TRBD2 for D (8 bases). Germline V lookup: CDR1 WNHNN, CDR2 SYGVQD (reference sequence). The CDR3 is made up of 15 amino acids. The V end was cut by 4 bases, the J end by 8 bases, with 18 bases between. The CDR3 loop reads CASSGAGATGYEQFF. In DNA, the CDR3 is TGCGCCAGCAGTGGAGCGGGGGCGACAGGGTATGAGCAGTTCTTC.

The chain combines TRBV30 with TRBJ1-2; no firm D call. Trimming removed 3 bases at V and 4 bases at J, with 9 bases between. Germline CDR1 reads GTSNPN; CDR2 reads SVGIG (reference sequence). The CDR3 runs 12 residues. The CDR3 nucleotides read TGTGCCTGGAGCCCCCGAGGCTATGGCTACACCTTC. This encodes CAWSPRGYGYTF. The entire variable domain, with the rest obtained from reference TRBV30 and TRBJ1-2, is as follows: SQTIHQWPATLVQPVGSPLSLECTVEGTSNPNLYWYRQAAGRGLQLLFYSVGIGQISSEVPQNLSASRPQDRQFILSSKKLLLSDSGFYLCAWSPRGYGYTFGSGTRLTVV.

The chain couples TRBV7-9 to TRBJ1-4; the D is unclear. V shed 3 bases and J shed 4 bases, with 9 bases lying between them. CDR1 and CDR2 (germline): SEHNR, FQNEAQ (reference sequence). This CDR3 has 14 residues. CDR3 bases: TGTGCCAGCAGCTTGGGTCCGAGTAATGAAAAACTGTTTTTT. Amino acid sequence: CASSLGPSNEKLFF.

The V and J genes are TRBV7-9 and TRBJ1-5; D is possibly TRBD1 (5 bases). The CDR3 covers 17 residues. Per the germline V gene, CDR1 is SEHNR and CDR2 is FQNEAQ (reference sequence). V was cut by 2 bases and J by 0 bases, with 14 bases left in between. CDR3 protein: CASSLKGNGGSNQPQHF. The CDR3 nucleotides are TGTGCCAGCAGCTTAAAGGGAAACGGGGGTAGCAATCAGCCCCAGCATTTT.

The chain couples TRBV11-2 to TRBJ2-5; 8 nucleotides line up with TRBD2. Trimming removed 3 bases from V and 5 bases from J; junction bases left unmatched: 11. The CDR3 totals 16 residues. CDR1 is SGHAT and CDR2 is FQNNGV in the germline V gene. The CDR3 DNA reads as TGTGCCAGCAGCTTCGGTTACGGCGGGAGGTTGGAGACCCAGTACTTC. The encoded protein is CASSFGYGGRLETQYF.

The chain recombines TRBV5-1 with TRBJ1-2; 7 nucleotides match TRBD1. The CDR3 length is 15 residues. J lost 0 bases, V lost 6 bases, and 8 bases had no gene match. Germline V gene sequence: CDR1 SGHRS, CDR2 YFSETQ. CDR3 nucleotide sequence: TGCGCCAGCAATCCGCAGACAGGGTCTAACTATGGCTACACCTTC. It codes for CASNPQTGSNYGYTF.

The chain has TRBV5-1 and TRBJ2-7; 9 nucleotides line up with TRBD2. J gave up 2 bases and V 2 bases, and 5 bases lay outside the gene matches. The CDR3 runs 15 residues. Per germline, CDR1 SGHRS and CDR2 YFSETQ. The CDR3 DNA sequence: TGCGCCAGCAGCTTCGTCGCGGGAGGGCCCTACGAGCAGTACTTC. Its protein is CASSFVAGGPYEQYF.

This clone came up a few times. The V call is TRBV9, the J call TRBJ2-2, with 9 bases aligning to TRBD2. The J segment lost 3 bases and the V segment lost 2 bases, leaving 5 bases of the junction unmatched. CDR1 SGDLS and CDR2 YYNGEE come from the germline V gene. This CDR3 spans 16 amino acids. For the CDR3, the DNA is TGTGCCAGCAGCGTGGCGGGAGGGCAATACACCGGGGAGCTGTTTTTT. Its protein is CASSVAGGQYTGELFF.

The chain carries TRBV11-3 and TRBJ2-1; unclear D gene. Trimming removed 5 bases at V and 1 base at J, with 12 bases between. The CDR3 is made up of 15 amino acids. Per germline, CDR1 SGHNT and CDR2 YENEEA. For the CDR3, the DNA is TGTGCCAGCAGCCGTGAAATGTTATCCTACAATGAGCAGTTCTTC. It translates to CASSREMLSYNEQFF. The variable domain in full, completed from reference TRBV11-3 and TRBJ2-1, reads EAGVVQSPRYKIIEKKQPVAFWCNPISGHNTLYWYLQNLGQGPELLIRYENEEAVDDSQLPKDRFSAERLKGVDSTLKIQPAELGDSAVYLCASSREMLSYNEQFFGPGTRLTVL.

The CDR3 protein is CASSPGTGPSNPLSYEQYF. Here the CDR3 DNA reads TGTGCCAGCAGCCCCGGGACAGGGCCTTCTAACCCCCTCTCCTACGAGCAGTACTTC. The V call is TRBV5-6, the J call TRBJ2-7; 9 bases agree with TRBD1. Trimming cost V 4 bases and J 0 bases; bases outside gene matches: 17. The CDR3 covers 19 residues. Germline CDR1 reads SGHDT; CDR2 reads YYEEEE.

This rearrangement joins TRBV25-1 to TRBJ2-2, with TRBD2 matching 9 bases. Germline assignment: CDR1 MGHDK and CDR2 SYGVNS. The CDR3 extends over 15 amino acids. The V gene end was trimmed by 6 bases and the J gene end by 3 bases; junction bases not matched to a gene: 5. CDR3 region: CASRRPSGDTGELFF. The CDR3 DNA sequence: TGTGCCAGCAGGAGGCCTAGCGGGGACACCGGGGAGCTGTTTTTT.

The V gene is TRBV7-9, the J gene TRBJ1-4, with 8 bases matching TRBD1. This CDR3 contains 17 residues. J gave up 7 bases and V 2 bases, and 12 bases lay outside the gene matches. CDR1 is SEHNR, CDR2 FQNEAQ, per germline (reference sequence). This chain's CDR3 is CASSLYQGQGLVEKLFF. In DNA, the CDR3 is TGTGCCAGCAGCTTATATCAAGGACAGGGATTGGTTGAAAAACTGTTTTTT.

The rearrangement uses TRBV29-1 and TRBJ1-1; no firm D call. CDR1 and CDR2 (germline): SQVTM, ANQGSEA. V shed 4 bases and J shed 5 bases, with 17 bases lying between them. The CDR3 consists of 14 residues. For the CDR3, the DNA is TGCAGCGTTGTGGAATTGGGTGGGAAGACTGAAGCTTTCTTT. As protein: CSVVELGGKTEAFF.

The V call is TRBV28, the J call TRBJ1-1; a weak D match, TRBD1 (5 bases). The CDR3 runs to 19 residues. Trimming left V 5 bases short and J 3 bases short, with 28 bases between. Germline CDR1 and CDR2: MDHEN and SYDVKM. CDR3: CASSPPSGPLSVWDTEAFF. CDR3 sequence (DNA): TGTGCCAGCAGTCCCCCTTCGGGGCCCTTGAGCGTGTGGGACACTGAAGCTTTCTTT.

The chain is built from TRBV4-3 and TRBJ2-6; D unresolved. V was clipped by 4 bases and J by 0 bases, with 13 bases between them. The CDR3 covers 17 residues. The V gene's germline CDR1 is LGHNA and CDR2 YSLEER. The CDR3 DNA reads TGCGCCAGCAGCCGGCGAAGGGTTCTCTCTGGGGCCAACGTCCTGACTTTC. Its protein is CASSRRRVLSGANVLTF.

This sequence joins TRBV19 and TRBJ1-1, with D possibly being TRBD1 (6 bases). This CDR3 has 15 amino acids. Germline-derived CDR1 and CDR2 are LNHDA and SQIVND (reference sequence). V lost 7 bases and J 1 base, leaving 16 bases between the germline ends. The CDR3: CASKDRPNTNTEAFF. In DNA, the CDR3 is TGTGCCAGTAAGGACAGACCCAATACGAACACTGAAGCTTTCTTT.

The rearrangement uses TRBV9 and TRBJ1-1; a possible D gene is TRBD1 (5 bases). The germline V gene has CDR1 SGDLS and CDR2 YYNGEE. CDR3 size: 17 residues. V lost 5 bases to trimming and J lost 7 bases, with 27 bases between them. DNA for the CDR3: TGTGCCAGCAGTAGGGTGTCGGCAGGAGGGGATGGGAGTGAAGCTTTCTTT. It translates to CASSRVSAGGDGSEAFF. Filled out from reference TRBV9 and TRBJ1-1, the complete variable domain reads DSGVTQTPKHLITATGQRVTLRCSPRSGDLSVYWYQQSLDQGLQFLIQYYNGEERAKGNILERFSAQQFPDLHSELNLSSLELGDSALYFCASSRVSAGGDGSEAFFGQGTRLTVV.

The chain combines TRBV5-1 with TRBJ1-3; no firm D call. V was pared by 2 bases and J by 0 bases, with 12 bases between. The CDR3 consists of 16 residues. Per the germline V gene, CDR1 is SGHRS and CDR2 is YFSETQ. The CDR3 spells CASSLTDRYSGNTIYF. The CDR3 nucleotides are TGCGCCAGCAGCTTAACCGACCGATACTCTGGAAACACCATATATTTT. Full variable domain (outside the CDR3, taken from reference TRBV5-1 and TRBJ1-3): KAGVTQTPRYLIKTRGQQVTLSCSPISGHRSVSWYQQTPGQGLQFLFEYFSETQRNKGNFPGRFSGRQFSNSRSEMNVSTLELGDSALYLCASSLTDRYSGNTIYFGEGSWLTVV.

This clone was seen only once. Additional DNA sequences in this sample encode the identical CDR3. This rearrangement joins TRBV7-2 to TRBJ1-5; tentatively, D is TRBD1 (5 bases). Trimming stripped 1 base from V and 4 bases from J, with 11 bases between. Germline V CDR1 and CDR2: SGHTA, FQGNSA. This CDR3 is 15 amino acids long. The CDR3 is CASSLETGPNQPQHF. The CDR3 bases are TGTGCCAGCAGCTTAGAGACGGGGCCAAATCAGCCCCAGCATTTT.

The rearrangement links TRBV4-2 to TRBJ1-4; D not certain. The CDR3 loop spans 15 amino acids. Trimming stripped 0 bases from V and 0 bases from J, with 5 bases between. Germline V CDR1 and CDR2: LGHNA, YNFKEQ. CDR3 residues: CASSQEGSTNEKLFF. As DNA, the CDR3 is TGTGCCAGCAGCCAAGAAGGGTCAACTAATGAAAAACTGTTTTTT.

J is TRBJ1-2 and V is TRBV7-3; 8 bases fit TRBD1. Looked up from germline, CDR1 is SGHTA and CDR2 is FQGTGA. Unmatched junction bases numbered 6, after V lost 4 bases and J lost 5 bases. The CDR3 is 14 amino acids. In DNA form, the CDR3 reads TGTGCCAGCAGCTCCCAGCAGGGGGCATATGGCTACACCTTC. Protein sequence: CASSSQQGAYGYTF.

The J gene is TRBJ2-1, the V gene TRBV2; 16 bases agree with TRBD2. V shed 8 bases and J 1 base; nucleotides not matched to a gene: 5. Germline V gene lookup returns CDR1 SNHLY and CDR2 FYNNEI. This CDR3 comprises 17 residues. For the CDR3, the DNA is TGTGCCAGCGGCAAGGGACTAGCGGGAGGGTCCTACAATGAGCAGTTCTTC. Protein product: CASGKGLAGGSYNEQFF.

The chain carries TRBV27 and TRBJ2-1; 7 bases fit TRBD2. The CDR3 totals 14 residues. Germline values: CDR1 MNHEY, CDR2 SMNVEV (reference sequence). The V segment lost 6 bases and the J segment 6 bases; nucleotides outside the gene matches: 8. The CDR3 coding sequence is TGTGCCAGCAGAATCATGGTAGCGGGCAATGAGCAGTTCTTC. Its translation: CASRIMVAGNEQFF.

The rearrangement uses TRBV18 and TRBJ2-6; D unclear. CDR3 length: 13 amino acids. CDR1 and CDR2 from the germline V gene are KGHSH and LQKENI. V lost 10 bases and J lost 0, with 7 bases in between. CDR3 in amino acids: CATKRSGANVLTF. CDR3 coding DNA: TGTGCCACCAAGCGCTCTGGGGCCAACGTCCTGACTTTC.

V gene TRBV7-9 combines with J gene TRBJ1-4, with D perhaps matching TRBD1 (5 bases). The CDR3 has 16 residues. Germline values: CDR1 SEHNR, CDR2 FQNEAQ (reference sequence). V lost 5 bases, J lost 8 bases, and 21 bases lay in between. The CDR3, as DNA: TGTGCCAGCAGCCCTAGGCATGGTCAGGGCGGAGAAAAACTGTTTTTT. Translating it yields CASSPRHGQGGEKLFF.

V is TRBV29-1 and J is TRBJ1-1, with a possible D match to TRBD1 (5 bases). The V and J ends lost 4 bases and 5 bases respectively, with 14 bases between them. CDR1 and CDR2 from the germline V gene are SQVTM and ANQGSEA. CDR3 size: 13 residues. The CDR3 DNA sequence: TGCAGCGTTGGTAGAGGGGATTGGACTGAAGCTTTCTTT. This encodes CSVGRGDWTEAFF.

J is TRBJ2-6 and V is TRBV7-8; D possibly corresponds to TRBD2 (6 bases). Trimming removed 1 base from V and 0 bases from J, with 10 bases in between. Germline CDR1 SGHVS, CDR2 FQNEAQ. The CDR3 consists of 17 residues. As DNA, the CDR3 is TGTGCCAGCAGCTTAGGGGGGGAGTACTCTGGGGCCAACGTCCTGACTTTC. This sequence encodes CASSLGGEYSGANVLTF.

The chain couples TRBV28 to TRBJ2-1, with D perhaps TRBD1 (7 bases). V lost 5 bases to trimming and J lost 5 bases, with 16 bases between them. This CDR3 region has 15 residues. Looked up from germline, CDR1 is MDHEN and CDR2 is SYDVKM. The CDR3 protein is CASSPTGERDNEQFF. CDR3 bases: TGTGCCAGCAGTCCTACAGGGGAGCGGGACAATGAGCAGTTCTTC.

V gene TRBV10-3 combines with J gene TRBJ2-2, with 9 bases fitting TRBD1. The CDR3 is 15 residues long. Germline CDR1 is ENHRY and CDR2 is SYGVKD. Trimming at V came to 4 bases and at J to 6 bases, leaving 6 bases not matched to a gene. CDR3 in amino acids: CAISGTGGPPGELFF. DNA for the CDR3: TGTGCCATCAGTGGAACAGGGGGCCCCCCCGGGGAGCTGTTTTTT.